This T cell receptor (beta chain) was retrieved from a study of control samples from healthy donors and cancer patients. V lost 5 bases, J lost 5 bases, and 16 bases lay in between. There are 15 residues in the CDR3. Germline V gene sequence: CDR1 SEHNR, CDR2 FQNEAQ (reference sequence). Profiling relied on immunoSEQ multiplex PCR, and the TCRdb table lists in-frame clones only, not all of them. The table records under 300,000 clones, about 80% of them present only once. The chain joins TRBV7-9 to TRBJ2-1; possible D gene TRBD2, 6 bases. The sample comprised PBMCs. This TCR came from a woman aged 55-69 years with lung cancer. This chain's CDR3 is CASSNLGGWDNEQFF. CDR3 nucleotide sequence: TGTGCCAGCAGCAACCTGGGGGGTTGGGACAATGAGCAGTTCTTC. Complete variable domain (other parts from reference TRBV7-9 and TRBJ2-1): DTGVSQNPRHKITKRGQNVTFRCDPISEHNRLYWYRQTLGQGPEFLTYFQNEAQLEKSRLLSDRFSAERPKGSFSTLEIQRTEQGDSAMYLCASSNLGGWDNEQFFGPGTRLTVL.